The T cell receptor beta chain under discussion was sequenced for a study of human T cells and chemical hapten exposure. Study summary: For sensitization, 2% DPC was applied to an approximately 2 cm by approximately 2 cm patch of upper inner arm skin. Whole-study findings and limits: Alopecia was present in the donors, so their immune response may differ from healthy people's. Compared with pre-sensitization or healthy control sets, expanded TCRs clustered more.

Described time point: pre-sensitization, week 0. Treatment specified: therapeutic diphenylcyclopropenone sensitization with weekly scalp DPC. The study drew its donors from alopecia patients who were 18 to 70 years old and suitable for DPC. TCRdb itself ran the RACE reads through MiXCR, one entry per CDR3 protein. The sample lists approximately 100,000 distinct CDR3 sequences, 8% to 10% occurring once. Concerning this clonotype itself: Its specificity is unknown.

Germline loops: CDR1 LNHDA, CDR2 SQIVND (reference sequence). The V segment lost 9 bases and the J segment 3 bases; nucleotides outside the gene matches: 14. The CDR3 covers 15 residues. The sequencing used whole blood, collected in connection with sensitization to the hapten diphenylcyclopropenone (DPC). The TCR was taken from a woman between 35 and 50 years old with alopecia areata. Some clones in this sample may be carry-over from other donors' samples. The chain combines TRBV19 with TRBJ2-7, with TRBD2 matching over 7 bases. CDR3 in DNA: TGTGCCAGCGCTTTGGGCTCTCCGGGGGGCTACGAGCAGTACTTC. This sequence encodes CASALGSPGGYEQYF.